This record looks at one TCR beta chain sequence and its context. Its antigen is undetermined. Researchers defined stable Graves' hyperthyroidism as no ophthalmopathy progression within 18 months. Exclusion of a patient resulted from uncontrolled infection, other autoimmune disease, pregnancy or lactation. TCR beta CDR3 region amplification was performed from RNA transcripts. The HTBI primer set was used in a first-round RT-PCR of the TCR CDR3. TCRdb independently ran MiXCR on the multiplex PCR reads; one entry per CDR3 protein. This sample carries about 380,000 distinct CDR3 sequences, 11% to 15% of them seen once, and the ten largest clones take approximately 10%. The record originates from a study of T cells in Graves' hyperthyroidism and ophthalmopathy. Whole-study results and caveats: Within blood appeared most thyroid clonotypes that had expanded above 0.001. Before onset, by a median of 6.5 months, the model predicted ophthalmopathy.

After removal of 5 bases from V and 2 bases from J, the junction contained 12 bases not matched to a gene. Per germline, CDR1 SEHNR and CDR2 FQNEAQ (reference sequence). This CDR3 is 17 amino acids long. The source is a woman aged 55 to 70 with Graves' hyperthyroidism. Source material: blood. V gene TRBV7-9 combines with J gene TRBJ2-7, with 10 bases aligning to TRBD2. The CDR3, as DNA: TGTGCCAGCAGCGCGCCCACTACTAGCGGGACACCCTACGAGCAGTACTTC. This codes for CASSAPTTSGTPYEQYF.